This T cell receptor beta chain was sequenced during a study of OX40 agonist ivuxolimab in advanced cancers. Trimming took off 8 bases at V and 5 bases at J, with 7 bases between the two ends. Germline loops: CDR1 MGHDK, CDR2 SYGVNS. The CDR3 consists of 10 residues. Sequencing was performed with immunoSEQ multiplex PCR; in TCRdb, only in-frame clones are kept and a portion is missing. The table includes some 70,000 clones, 65% to 90% detected once. This chain connects TRBV25-1 to TRBJ2-7; D not resolved. The TCR sequence derives from an adult with an advanced solid tumor such as melanoma, head and neck, liver or kidney cancer. Material: CD4+ or CD8+ T cells sorted from blood, obtained in a trial of the OX40 agonist ivuxolimab. The CDR3 DNA follows: TGTGCCAGCCGGCAGCACGAGCAGTACTTC. This codes for CASRQHEQYF.